This T cell receptor (beta chain) is from a study of HIV-infected patients and healthy controls. General study results and limits: HIV-associated CDR3 frequencies dropped significantly during therapy; CMV-associated ones, mostly rising, changed nonsignificantly.

The repertoire came from unfractionated whole blood and reflected all unsorted peripheral T cells. Alpha and beta constant-region primers primed reverse transcription of about 0.5 ug RNA. Using multiplexing indices, alpha and beta chain libraries were generated apart by chain-specific third strand synthesis. A 5' RACE adapter with a random hexamer and the SP2 primer site was joined to cDNA. TCRdb re-analysed the 5' RACE reads in MiXCR, keeping a single row per CDR3 protein. The repertoire has 7,500 to 9,500 distinct CDR3 sequences, around 8.5% of them found once; the top ten carry around 35%. This clonotype was recorded many times. Its antigen is unknown. Germline lookup yields CDR1 SEHNR and CDR2 FQNEAQ (reference sequence). The ends were cut back, 5 bases at V and 2 bases at J, with 13 bases in the middle. The CDR3 contains 15 residues.

The V and J genes are TRBV7-9 and TRBJ2-1; perhaps TRBD2 as D (6 bases). The TCR sequence derives from an adult with HIV infection. The donor label of this sample is uncertain. Sequencing was performed on blood, taken before antiretroviral therapy. In DNA form, the CDR3 reads TGTGCCAGCAGCGGCGCAGGGAGGACCTACAATGAGCAGTTCTTC. Its protein product is CASSGAGRTYNEQFF.